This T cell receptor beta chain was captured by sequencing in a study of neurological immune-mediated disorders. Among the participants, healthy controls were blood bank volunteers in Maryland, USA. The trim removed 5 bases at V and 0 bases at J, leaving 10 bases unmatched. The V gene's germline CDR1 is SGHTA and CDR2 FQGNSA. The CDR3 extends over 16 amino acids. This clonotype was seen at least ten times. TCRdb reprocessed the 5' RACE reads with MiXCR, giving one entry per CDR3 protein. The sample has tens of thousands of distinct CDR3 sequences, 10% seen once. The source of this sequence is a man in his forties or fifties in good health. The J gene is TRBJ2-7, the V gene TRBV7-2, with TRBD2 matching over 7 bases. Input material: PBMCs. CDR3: CASSPSSGGSSYEQYF. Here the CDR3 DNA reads TGTGCCAGCAGCCCGTCTAGCGGCGGAAGCTCCTACGAGCAGTACTTC.